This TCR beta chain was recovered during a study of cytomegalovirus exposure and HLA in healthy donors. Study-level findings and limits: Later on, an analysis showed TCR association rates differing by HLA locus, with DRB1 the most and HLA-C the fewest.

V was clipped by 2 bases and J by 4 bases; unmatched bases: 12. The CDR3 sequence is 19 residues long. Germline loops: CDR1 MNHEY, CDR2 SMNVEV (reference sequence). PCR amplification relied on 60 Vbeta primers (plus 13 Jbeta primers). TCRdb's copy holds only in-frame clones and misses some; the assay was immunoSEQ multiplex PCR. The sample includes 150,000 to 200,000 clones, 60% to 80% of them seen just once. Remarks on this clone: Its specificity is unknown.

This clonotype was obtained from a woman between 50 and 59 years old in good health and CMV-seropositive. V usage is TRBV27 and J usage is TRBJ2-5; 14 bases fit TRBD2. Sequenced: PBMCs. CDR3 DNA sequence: TGTGCCAGCAGTTTAAAAGGATTCCGACTAGCGGGGGGGGGAGAGACCCAGTACTTC. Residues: CASSLKGFRLAGGGETQYF.